This T cell receptor beta chain was recorded in a study of cytomegalovirus exposure and HLA in healthy donors. Study-level points and caveats: Some 150 TCR beta chains were listed as cytomegalovirus-associated.

Of note for this clone: Antigen unknown.

The CDR3 is 12 residues long. In germline, CDR1 is SNHLY, CDR2 FYNNEI. V was clipped by 6 bases and J by 5 bases, with 11 bases between them. The PCR contained 60 Vbeta and 13 Jbeta primers. In the original analysis: A later analysis tallied about 80 million unique TCR beta chains, 9 million to 12 million of them shared. Profiled with immunoSEQ multiplex PCR; TCRdb holds only in-frame clones, not every one. V and J calls and clone size come straight from that table; D and trimming were deduced from the DNA. The data hold over 150,000 clones, with around 80% observed a single time. The source of this sequence is a woman in her fifties or sixties in good health and CMV-seropositive. V gene TRBV2 combines with J gene TRBJ2-7; D perhaps matches TRBD2 (6 bases). Input material: PBMCs. For the CDR3, the DNA is TGTGCCAGCAGGGAGGGCCTCGACGAGCAGTACTTC. Its translation: CASREGLDEQYF.